These 14 T cell receptor beta chains came from one sample sequenced in a study of shared clonotypes between healthy human individuals. In the naive CD8 group, cells lacked CD45RO and were positively selected for CCR7, so terminally differentiated effector memory CD45RA+ cells were left out. TCRdb's copy holds only in-frame clones and misses some; the assay was immunoSEQ multiplex PCR. The sample shows around 560,000 clones, around 95% of them seen only once. Specimen: naive CD8+ T cells sorted from blood. Source of these receptors: a woman in her thirties in good health.

The chain carries TRBV7-8 and TRBJ1-5; 10 nucleotides line up with TRBD1. Losses at the gene ends were 5 bases for V and 6 bases for J; bases not matched to a gene: 7. CDR3 size: 15 residues. Germline CDR1 SGHVS, CDR2 FQNEAQ. The CDR3 region has the DNA TGTGCCAGCAGCCGGCGGGACAGGGGCGGTCAGCCCCAGCATTTT. It codes for CASSRRDRGGQPQHF. Together with reference TRBV7-8 and TRBJ1-5, the CDR3 gives the full variable domain: GAGVSQSPRYKVAKRGQDVALRCDPISGHVSLFWYQQALGQGPEFLTYFQNEAQLDKSGLPSDRFFAERPEGSVSTLKIQRTQQEDSAVYLCASSRRDRGGQPQHFGDGTRLSIL.

The V call is TRBV5-1, the J call TRBJ2-3, with 10 bases identical to TRBD2. This CDR3 is 18 amino acids long. J lost 3 bases, V lost 0 bases, and 10 bases had no gene match. Germline CDR1 reads SGHRS; CDR2 reads YFSETQ. CDR3: CASSLGASGSSVTDTQYF. The CDR3 coding sequence is TGCGCCAGCAGCTTGGGCGCTAGCGGGAGTTCAGTGACAGATACGCAGTATTTT.

A single count supports this clone. This chain connects TRBV28 to TRBJ2-3, with 12 bases fitting TRBD2. J was trimmed by 3 bases and V by 6 bases; bases with no gene match: 7. Germline CDR1 MDHEN, CDR2 SYDVKM. The CDR3 consists of 16 residues. The CDR3 protein is CASRGSTSGRTDTQYF. The CDR3 DNA reads as TGTGCCAGCAGGGGATCAACTAGCGGGAGGACAGATACGCAGTATTTT.

This clone has only a few counts. V is TRBV27 and J is TRBJ2-7; a possible D gene is TRBD2 (5 bases). CDR3 length: 14 amino acids. The V gene's germline CDR1 is MNHEY and CDR2 SMNVEV (reference sequence). Trimming took off 5 bases at V and 3 bases at J, with 14 bases between the two ends. CDR3 region: CASSPSGTIYEQYF. DNA of the CDR3: TGTGCCAGCAGTCCGAGCGGTACGATCTACGAGCAGTACTTC.

This clone showed up just a few times. The rearrangement uses TRBV27 and TRBJ1-1; D is unclear. Germline V gene lookup returns CDR1 MNHEY and CDR2 SMNVEV (reference sequence). The CDR3 contains 15 residues. V was shortened by 4 bases and J by 3 bases, with 15 bases between the two germline ends. CDR3 nucleotide sequence: TGTGCCAGCAGTTCGCTCCGGGGTGAGGACACTGAAGCTTTCTTT. Translation gives CASSSLRGEDTEAFF.

Turning to this clone: Other DNA sequences from this sample encode an identical CDR3 as well. The genes are TRBV9 and TRBJ2-7, with D possibly matching TRBD2 (5 bases). Trimming left V 0 bases short and J 0 bases short, with 7 bases between. The CDR3 is 14 amino acids. Looked up from germline, CDR1 is SGDLS and CDR2 is YYNGEE. CDR3 nucleotide sequence: TGTGCCAGCAGCGTAGATGGGAGCTCCTACGAGCAGTACTTC. This codes for CASSVDGSSYEQYF.

The V call is TRBV9, the J call TRBJ1-3; the match to TRBD1 covers 8 bases. Per the germline V gene, CDR1 is SGDLS and CDR2 is YYNGEE. V gave up 4 bases and J gave up 0 bases; unmatched junction bases: 6. This CDR3 has 16 residues. The CDR3 region is CASSSTGDLSGNTIYF. In DNA form, the CDR3 reads TGTGCCAGCAGCTCGACAGGGGACCTCTCTGGAAACACCATATATTTT. The variable domain in full, with the rest retrieved from reference TRBV9 and TRBJ1-3, is DSGVTQTPKHLITATGQRVTLRCSPRSGDLSVYWYQQSLDQGLQFLIQYYNGEERAKGNILERFSAQQFPDLHSELNLSSLELGDSALYFCASSSTGDLSGNTIYFGEGSWLTVV.

The rearrangement links TRBV18 to TRBJ2-7, with D unclear. The CDR3 has 13 amino acids. V dropped 2 bases and J dropped 3 bases, with 8 bases sitting between them. The germline gives CDR1 KGHSH, CDR2 LQKENI. Written as DNA, the CDR3 is TGTGCCAGCTCACCAAGGGAAAGCTACGAGCAGTACTTC. This translates into CASSPRESYEQYF.

The V gene is TRBV30, the J gene TRBJ1-1, with no clear D. CDR1 and CDR2 from the germline V gene are GTSNPN and SVGIG (reference sequence). This CDR3 is built from 15 residues. V dropped 1 base and J dropped 0 bases, with 12 bases sitting between them. The DNA for the CDR3 is TGTGCCTGGAGTGACGAGGACGGAGTGAACACTGAAGCTTTCTTT. As protein: CAWSDEDGVNTEAFF.

The chain joins TRBV9 to TRBJ2-2; no definite D call. The CDR3 is 15 amino acids. V was clipped by 0 bases and J by 1 base, with 7 bases between them. Looked up from germline, CDR1 is SGDLS and CDR2 is YYNGEE. The CDR3 spells CASSVDYLNTGELFF. The CDR3 DNA sequence: TGTGCCAGCAGCGTAGACTACCTGAACACCGGGGAGCTGTTTTTT. The variable domain in full, completed from reference TRBV9 and TRBJ2-2, reads DSGVTQTPKHLITATGQRVTLRCSPRSGDLSVYWYQQSLDQGLQFLIQYYNGEERAKGNILERFSAQQFPDLHSELNLSSLELGDSALYFCASSVDYLNTGELFFGEGSRLTVL.

In regard to this clone: Other DNA sequences within the sample encode an identical CDR3. The V call is TRBV9, the J call TRBJ2-7; D gene uncertain. In germline, CDR1 is SGDLS, CDR2 YYNGEE. CDR3 length: 13 amino acids. Trimming took 2 bases from V and 0 from J, leaving 6 bases between them. This chain's CDR3 is CASSVGLSYEQYF. Here the CDR3 DNA reads TGTGCCAGCAGCGTGGGCCTCTCCTACGAGCAGTACTTC.

V usage is TRBV19 and J usage is TRBJ1-2; tentative D call: TRBD1 (6 bases). The germline V gene has CDR1 LNHDA and CDR2 SQIVND (reference sequence). The ends were cut back, 3 bases at V and 4 bases at J, with 18 bases in the middle. The CDR3 loop spans 16 amino acids. CDR3 DNA sequence: TGTGCCAGTAGTATCCCCGAAGGGGGGGAATCCTATGGCTACACCTTC. Encoded protein: CASSIPEGGESYGYTF.

This chain links TRBV19 with TRBJ2-7, with 7 bases that match TRBD2. From germline, CDR1 is LNHDA and CDR2 SQIVND (reference sequence). The V gene end was trimmed by 1 base and the J gene end by 0 bases; junction bases not matched to a gene: 3. This CDR3 is 15 amino acids long. DNA of the CDR3: TGTGCCAGTAGTATAGGGAGCGGGGACTCCTACGAGCAGTACTTC. This codes for CASSIGSGDSYEQYF.

The CDR3 DNA reads as TGCGCCAGCACCCTGACGCGCAATGAGCAGTTCTTC. Translation gives CASTLTRNEQFF. The rearrangement links TRBV5-1 to TRBJ2-1; D gene unclear. The CDR3 totals 12 residues. Trimming stripped 6 bases from V and 6 bases from J, with 10 bases between. Germline CDR1 and CDR2: SGHRS and YFSETQ.